The text below deals with one T cell receptor (beta chain). Using immunoSEQ multiplex PCR, the repertoire was profiled, and TCRdb retains in-frame clones only, with some absent. Of about 68,000 clones listed, around 93% are singletons. Specimen: PBMCs. The receptor's source is a man aged 35 to 55 with rheumatoid arthritis.

The CDR3 coding sequence is TGTGCCAGCAGCTTGCAGGGTAGCAATCAGCCCCAGCATTTT. As protein: CASSLQGSNQPQHF. The rearrangement uses TRBV7-9 and TRBJ1-5; maybe TRBD1 (5 bases). The V gene's germline CDR1 is SEHNR and CDR2 FQNEAQ (reference sequence). V was shortened by 3 bases and J by 0 bases, with 6 bases between the two germline ends. The CDR3 covers 14 residues.